The entry that follows covers one T cell receptor beta chain sequence. Assay: immunoSEQ multiplex PCR; the TCRdb copy retains only in-frame clones and omits some. The sample holds approximately 100,000 clones, 50% to 65% seen once. Germline CDR1 SGHTS, CDR2 YDEGEE. The V and J ends lost 4 bases and 1 base respectively, with 8 bases between them. CDR3 size: 13 residues. The record originates from a study of cytotoxic CD8 clonotypes in ibrutinib-treated CLL. The TCR was taken from a human donor with chronic lymphocytic leukemia. This rearrangement joins TRBV5-8 to TRBJ1-1, with D possibly TRBD1 on 6 matching bases. The starting material was PBMCs, obtained after 24 months of ibrutinib treatment. CDR3 residues: CASSRRGNTEAFF. DNA of the CDR3: TGTGCCAGCAGCCGCAGGGGGAACACTGAAGCTTTCTTT.